The 14 T cell receptor beta chains in this list originate from one sample, sequenced in a study of response to subunit inactivated influenza vaccine. TCRdb independently ran MiXCR on the RT-PCR reads; one entry per CDR3 protein. The sample has about 540,000 distinct CDR3 sequences, approximately 20% seen once; the top ten hold 2.8%. These sequences were also reported in another study, on T cells expressing NK-cell markers. From that second work: cDNA encoding TCR beta was synthesized via 5'RACE template switching incorporating UMIs.

The starting material was CD4+ T cells sorted from PBMCs, obtained approximately 13 days after vaccination. The receptor source for this set is a man between 50 and 59 years old who received an inactivated influenza vaccine.

In its sample, this clonotype was seen a few times. The chain has TRBV5-1 and TRBJ2-1, with 9 bases fitting TRBD2. From germline, CDR1 is SGHRS and CDR2 YFSETQ. With 0 bases clipped from V and 7 bases from J, the junction kept 8 bases outside the gene matches. The CDR3 runs to 16 residues. The CDR3 DNA sequence: TGCGCCAGCAGCTTGGGAGGCGGGAGGGCAACAAATGAGCAGTTCTTC. It specifies CASSLGGGRATNEQFF.

This clonotype has only a few counts. This chain joins TRBV20-1 and TRBJ2-7; weak D call: TRBD1 (6 bases). The CDR3 length is 15 residues. Germline loops: CDR1 DFQATT, CDR2 SNEGSKA (reference sequence). V was clipped by 1 base and J by 4 bases, with 17 bases between them. CDR3 residues: CSARVISGRGYEQYF. CDR3 nucleotides: TGCAGTGCTAGAGTAATAAGTGGCAGGGGTTACGAGCAGTACTTC.

This clonotype was recorded a few times. J is TRBJ2-1 and V is TRBV10-3, with 8 bases identical to TRBD2. After removal of 4 bases from V and 5 bases from J, the junction contained 4 bases not matched to a gene. CDR3 length: 14 residues. From germline, CDR1 is ENHRY and CDR2 SYGVKD. In DNA form, the CDR3 reads TGTGCCATCAGTGTTACTAGCGGAAACAATGAGCAGTTCTTC. Protein: CAISVTSGNNEQFF.

The chain employs TRBV20-1 and TRBJ1-6; D unresolved. From germline, CDR1 is DFQATT and CDR2 SNEGSKA (reference sequence). V was cut by 2 bases and J by 10 bases, with 6 bases left in between. This CDR3 comprises 11 residues. The CDR3 region is CSARSLSPLHF. As DNA, the CDR3 is TGCAGTGCTAGATCTCTCTCACCCCTCCACTTT.

Only a few counts were recorded for this clonotype. This chain links TRBV29-1 with TRBJ1-2; D perhaps matches TRBD1 (5 bases). The V gene's germline CDR1 is SQVTM and CDR2 ANQGSEA. V was cut by 4 bases and J by 2 bases, with 8 bases left in between. The CDR3 consists of 12 residues. The CDR3 spells CSVGQSNYGYTF. CDR3 in DNA: TGCAGCGTTGGACAGTCCAACTATGGCTACACCTTC.

This clonotype was seen at least ten times. J is TRBJ2-5 and V is TRBV10-3; TRBD2 matches at 8 bases. Germline lookup yields CDR1 ENHRY and CDR2 SYGVKD. The length of the CDR3 is 12 residues. After removal of 7 bases from V and 5 bases from J, the junction contained 3 bases not matched to a gene. The CDR3: CAITGLAETQYF. CDR3 nucleotide sequence: TGTGCCATCACTGGACTAGCTGAGACCCAGTACTTC.

This clonotype appeared many times. The CDR3 DNA follows: TGTGCCAGCAGCTTGGTCGGCAGTAGCGGCTACCAAGAGACCCAGTACTTC. Its translation is CASSLVGSSGYQETQYF. The V call is TRBV5-6, the J call TRBJ2-5; D may be TRBD2 (6 bases). This CDR3 contains 17 residues. The germline CDR1 and CDR2 sequences are SGHDT and YYEEEE. V shed 0 bases and J shed 0 bases, with 15 bases lying between them. The full variable domain, with the rest looked up from reference TRBV5-6 and TRBJ2-5, is DAGVTQSPTHLIKTRGQQVTLRCSPKSGHDTVSWYQQALGQGPQFIFQYYEEEERQRGNFPDRFSGHQFPNYSSELNVNALLLGDSALYLCASSLVGSSGYQETQYFGPGTRLLVL.

This chain connects TRBV7-9 to TRBJ2-3, with 11 bases aligning to TRBD2. V shed 0 bases and J 5 bases; nucleotides not matched to a gene: 7. CDR1 and CDR2 (germline): SEHNR, FQNEAQ (reference sequence). CDR3 size: 17 residues. The CDR3 DNA is TGTGCCAGCAGCTTAGCACGGCTAGCGGGGGGCCGAGATACGCAGTATTTT. Encoded protein: CASSLARLAGGRDTQYF.

This chain connects TRBV20-1 to TRBJ2-5; the D gene is possibly TRBD1 (6 bases). The CDR3 consists of 13 residues. Germline CDR1 is DFQATT and CDR2 is SNEGSKA (reference sequence). V was shortened by 7 bases and J by 5 bases, with 17 bases between the two germline ends. The CDR3 DNA reads as TGCAGTGTTATCCCCGGACAGCACGAGACCCAGTACTTC. It yields the protein CSVIPGQHETQYF.

The chain links TRBV27 to TRBJ2-3; 12 bases line up with TRBD2. The CDR3 has 16 residues. Germline V gene sequence: CDR1 MNHEY, CDR2 SMNVEV (reference sequence). V dropped 5 bases and J dropped 6; count of bases not matched to a gene: 9. CDR3: CASSLFSSGGADTQYF. The CDR3 coding sequence is TGTGCCAGCAGTCTATTTTCTAGCGGGGGGGCGGATACGCAGTATTTT.

This clonotype was seen a handful of times. The chain has TRBV5-6 and TRBJ2-5; TRBD2 matches 7 bases. CDR3 length: 16 amino acids. The germline V gene encodes CDR1 SGHDT and CDR2 YYEEEE. The ends lost 4 bases at V and 2 bases at J; junction bases unmatched: 11. This CDR3 is CASSGKVMGLQETQYF. CDR3 in DNA: TGTGCCAGCAGCGGGAAGGTTATGGGACTACAAGAGACCCAGTACTTC.

This clonotype was found a few times. The V call is TRBV7-2, the J call TRBJ2-2, with D perhaps matching TRBD2 (5 bases). Trimming removed 0 bases at V and 6 bases at J, with 11 bases between. Germline CDR1 reads SGHTA; CDR2 reads FQGNSA. The CDR3 runs to 15 residues. CDR3 residues: CASSLASGNPGELFF. In DNA, the CDR3 is TGTGCCAGCAGCTTAGCCTCGGGGAATCCCGGGGAGCTGTTTTTT. Filled out from reference TRBV7-2 and TRBJ2-2, the complete variable domain reads GAGVSQSPSNKVTEKGKDVELRCDPISGHTALYWYRQSLGQGLEFLIYFQGNSAPDKSGLPSDRFSAERTGGSVSTLTIQRTQQEDSAVYLCASSLASGNPGELFFGEGSRLTVL.

The chain recombines TRBV24-1 with TRBJ2-7; the match to TRBD1 covers 8 bases. Germline-derived CDR1 and CDR2 are KGHDR and SFDVKD. J lost 0 bases, V lost 3 bases, and 6 bases had no gene match. This CDR3 region has 16 residues. CDR3 nucleotides: TGTGCCACCAGTGATGGAGTACAGGGGGTCTCCTACGAGCAGTACTTC. Translating gives CATSDGVQGVSYEQYF.

This clonotype was detected many times. The chain uses TRBV28 and TRBJ2-7; 10 positions match TRBD2. The junction had 2 bases not matched to a gene; V was cut back by 6 bases and J by 0 bases. The length of the CDR3 is 14 residues. Germline V gives CDR1 MDHEN, CDR2 SYDVKM. The CDR3 sequence is CASRLAGPSYEQYF. The CDR3 DNA sequence: TGTGCCAGCAGACTAGCGGGGCCCTCCTACGAGCAGTACTTC.